This is a list of T cell receptor beta chains from one sample in a study of T cells after posttransplantation cyclophosphamide. The assay was immunoSEQ multiplex PCR, and TCRdb's table has in-frame clones only and misses some. The sample records about 20,000 clones, 85% to 90% being singletons. This specimen consisted of PBMCs, obtained just over 350 days after allogeneic stem cell transplant with calcineurin inhibitor and methotrexate. The receptors derive from a female patient in her 30s who received an allogeneic stem cell transplant from an unrelated donor, was CMV-positive, and had acute and chronic GVHD. Some T cells here may be from the graft donor. The CDR3 runs from the conserved cysteine through the conserved F or W.

CDR3 length	V gene	J gene	CDR3 protein
19	TRBV15	TRBJ2-1	CATSRDPPVLAGVGNEQFF
13	TRBV29-1	TRBJ1-3	CSVDGGGGNTIYF
14	TRBV5-4	TRBJ2-6	CASTPRSGANVLTF
14	TRBV2	TRBJ2-2	CASGPLANTGELFF
11	TRBV10-2	TRBJ2-2	CASSNNGELFF
16	TRBV7-8	TRBJ1-1	CASSLGRGGANTEAFF
14	TRBV2	TRBJ2-1	CASRIDISYNEQFF
12	TRBV27	TRBJ1-6	CATGQINSPLHF
14	TRBV29-1	TRBJ2-1	CSGLSGSLYNEQFF
14	TRBV9	TRBJ2-1	CASSSRLENNEQFF
14	TRBV5-4	TRBJ1-4	CASSLGWGDEKLFF
12	TRBV7-9	TRBJ2-6	CASSLGANVLTF
16	TRBV9	TRBJ2-2	CASSVATGGASGELFF
15	TRBV7-9	TRBJ2-1	CASSLQGPTYNEQFF
15	TRBV10-1	TRBJ2-2	CASSPQGVDTGELFF
14	TRBV7-7	TRBJ2-1	CASSLGTGGYEQFF